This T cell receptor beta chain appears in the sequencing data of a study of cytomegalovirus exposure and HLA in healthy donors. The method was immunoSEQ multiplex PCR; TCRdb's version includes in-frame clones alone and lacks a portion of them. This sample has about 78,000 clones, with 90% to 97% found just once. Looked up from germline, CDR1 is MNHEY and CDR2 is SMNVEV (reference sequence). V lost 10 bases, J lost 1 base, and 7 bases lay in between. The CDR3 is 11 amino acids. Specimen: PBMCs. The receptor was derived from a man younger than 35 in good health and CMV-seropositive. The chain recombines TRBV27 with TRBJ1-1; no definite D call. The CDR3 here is CATRRNTEAFF. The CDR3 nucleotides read TGTGCCACCCGCAGGAACACTGAAGCTTTCTTT.